The rows below give T cell receptor beta chains drawn from one sample of a study of blood T cell repertoires in COVID-19. Assay used: immunoSEQ multiplex PCR; TCRdb lists only in-frame clones, some missing. The sample holds a few hundred thousand clones, 87% seen once. The sequencing sample was made of peripheral blood. The receptors here all came from a woman in her thirties with COVID-19, enrolled during active disease. Each CDR3 is given with its conserved first and last residue. The order of the fields is CDR3 protein, CDR3 DNA, J gene, D gene, V gene, clone size. D genes are given only for firm matches. The listing skips clone size in some rows; elsewhere it reads once, few, many or a size class.

CASSLAPGQSSNTEAFF TGCGCCAGCAGCTTGGCGCCGGGACAGTCTTCAAACACTGAAGCTTTCTTT TRBJ1-1 TRBD1 TRBV5-1 once
CASSIKMLAGGNEQYF TGTGCCAGCAGTATAAAAATGCTAGCGGGAGGGAACGAGCAGTACTTC TRBJ2-7 TRBD2 TRBV27 NA
CASSWGGSGNEQFF TGTGCCAGCAGTTGGGGGGGTTCGGGCAATGAGCAGTTCTTC TRBJ2-1 TRBD2 TRBV28 NA
CASSQSTGPQPQHF TGTGCCAGCAGTCAATCGACAGGCCCTCAGCCCCAGCATTTT TRBJ1-5 NA TRBV7-2 NA
CASSPGLSNQPQHF TGTGCCAGCAGCCCGGGACTCAGCAATCAGCCCCAGCATTTT TRBJ1-5 NA TRBV3-1/TRBV3-2 once
CATSETRGCTEAFF TGTGCCACCAGTGAGACCAGGGGATGCACTGAAGCTTTCTTT TRBJ1-1 NA TRBV24-1 NA
CASSQAPPGLAEQYF TGTGCCAGCAGCCAAGCCCCGCCAGGGCTCGCCGAGCAGTACTTC TRBJ2-7 NA TRBV3-1/TRBV3-2 NA
CASSYSGRMYEQYF TGTGCCAGCAGTTATAGCGGGAGGATGTACGAGCAGTACTTC TRBJ2-7 TRBD2 TRBV6-2/TRBV6-3 NA
CASSPRLLTGPTDTQYF TGTGCCAGCAGCCCCCGCCTCCTCACAGGACCCACAGATACGCAGTATTTT TRBJ2-3 NA TRBV4-2 NA
CATSDAGGHYNEQFF TGTGCCACCAGTGACGCGGGAGGCCATTACAATGAGCAGTTCTTC TRBJ2-1 TRBD2 TRBV24-1 once
CASKYGQGRYNEQFF TGTGCCAGCAAATACGGACAGGGTCGGTACAATGAGCAGTTCTTC TRBJ2-1 TRBD1 TRBV6-5 once
CAWSFERRELFF TGTGCCTGGAGTTTCGAGCGACGGGAGCTGTTTTTT TRBJ2-2 NA TRBV30 NA
CASSPFVGGPANEQFF TGTGCCAGCAGCCCATTTGTGGGAGGGCCGGCTAATGAGCAGTTCTTC TRBJ2-1 TRBD2 TRBV7-6 NA
CASSQNRGRTEAFF TGTGCCAGCAGCCAAAACAGGGGGCGCACTGAAGCTTTCTTT TRBJ1-1 TRBD1 TRBV3-1/TRBV3-2 NA
CSGTGEETQYF TGCAGCGGGACAGGAGAAGAGACCCAGTACTTC TRBJ2-5 TRBD1 TRBV20-1 NA
CASSQPGTSVSTDTQYF TGCGCCAGCAGCCAACCCGGGACTAGCGTTAGCACAGATACGCAGTATTTT TRBJ2-3 TRBD2 TRBV4-1 NA
CASSLPQAKLFF TGTGCCAGCAGTTTACCTCAGGCCAAACTGTTTTTT TRBJ1-4 NA TRBV28 NA
CASSAGYIYGYTF TGTGCCAGCAGCGCGGGCTATATTTATGGCTACACCTTC TRBJ1-2 NA TRBV6-5 NA
CASSLGLAGVHEQYF TGTGCCAGCAGCCTGGGACTAGCGGGAGTCCACGAGCAGTACTTC TRBJ2-7 TRBD2 TRBV14 NA
CASSLSQLAGVSYEQYF TGTGCCAGCAGTTTAAGTCAACTAGCGGGAGTATCCTACGAGCAGTACTTC TRBJ2-7 TRBD2 TRBV28 NA
CASSASGTLKIF TGTGCCAGCAGCGCCTCCGGGACACTCAAGATCTTC TRBJ2-1 NA TRBV5-5 NA
CASSYSILAGANEQFF TGTGCCAGCAGTTACTCGATACTAGCGGGAGCTAATGAGCAGTTCTTC TRBJ2-1 TRBD2 TRBV6-5 NA
CASSAEEGGGYTF TGTGCCAGCAGTGCCGAAGAGGGAGGTGGCTACACCTTC TRBJ1-2 NA TRBV6-4 once
CASSQRQEETQYF TGTGCCAGCTCTCAAAGGCAGGAAGAGACCCAGTACTTC TRBJ2-5 NA TRBV18 NA